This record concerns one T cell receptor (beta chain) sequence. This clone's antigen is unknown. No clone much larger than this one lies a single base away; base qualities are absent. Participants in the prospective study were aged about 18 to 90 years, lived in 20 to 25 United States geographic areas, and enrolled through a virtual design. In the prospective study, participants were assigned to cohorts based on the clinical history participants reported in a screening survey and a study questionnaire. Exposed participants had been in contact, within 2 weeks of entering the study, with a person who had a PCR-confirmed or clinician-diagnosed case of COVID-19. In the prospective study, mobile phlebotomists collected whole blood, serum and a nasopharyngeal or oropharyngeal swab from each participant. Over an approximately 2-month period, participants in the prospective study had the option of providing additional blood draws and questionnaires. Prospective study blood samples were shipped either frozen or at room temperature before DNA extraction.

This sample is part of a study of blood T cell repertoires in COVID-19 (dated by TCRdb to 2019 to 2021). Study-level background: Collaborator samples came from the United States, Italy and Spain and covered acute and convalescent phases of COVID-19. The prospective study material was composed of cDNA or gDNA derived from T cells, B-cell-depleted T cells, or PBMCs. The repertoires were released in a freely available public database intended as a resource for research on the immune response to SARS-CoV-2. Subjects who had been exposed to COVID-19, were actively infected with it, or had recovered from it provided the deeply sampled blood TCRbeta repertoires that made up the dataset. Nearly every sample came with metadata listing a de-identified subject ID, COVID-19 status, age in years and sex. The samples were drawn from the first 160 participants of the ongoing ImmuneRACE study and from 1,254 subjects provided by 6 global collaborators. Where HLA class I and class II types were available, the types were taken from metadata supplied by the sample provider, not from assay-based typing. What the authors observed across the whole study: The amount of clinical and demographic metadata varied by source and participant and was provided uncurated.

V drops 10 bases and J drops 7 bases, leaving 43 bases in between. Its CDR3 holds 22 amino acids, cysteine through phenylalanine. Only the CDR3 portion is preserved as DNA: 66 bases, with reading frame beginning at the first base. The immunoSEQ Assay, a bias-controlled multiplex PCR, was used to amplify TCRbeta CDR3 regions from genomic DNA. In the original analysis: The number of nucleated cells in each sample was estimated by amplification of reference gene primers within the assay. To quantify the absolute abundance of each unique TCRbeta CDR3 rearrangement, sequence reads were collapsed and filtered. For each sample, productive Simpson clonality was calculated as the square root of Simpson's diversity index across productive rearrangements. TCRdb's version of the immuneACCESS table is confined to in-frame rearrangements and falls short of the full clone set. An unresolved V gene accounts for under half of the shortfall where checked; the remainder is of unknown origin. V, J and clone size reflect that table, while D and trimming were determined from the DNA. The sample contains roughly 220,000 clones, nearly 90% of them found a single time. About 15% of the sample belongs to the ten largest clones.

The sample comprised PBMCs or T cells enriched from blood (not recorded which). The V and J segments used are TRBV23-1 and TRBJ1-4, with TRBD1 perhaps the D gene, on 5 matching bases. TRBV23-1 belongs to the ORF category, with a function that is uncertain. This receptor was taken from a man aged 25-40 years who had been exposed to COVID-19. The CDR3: CAKRRVADKGIRKLDGCEKLFF. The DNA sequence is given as TGCGCCAAGCGCCGGGTTGCGGACAAGGGCATTAGAAAGCTCGACGGGTGTGAAAAACTGTTTTTT.